Listed below are T cell receptor beta chains from one sample, sequenced in a study of blood T cell repertoires in COVID-19. Some clones are missing from TCRdb's copy, which holds only in-frame ones; the method was immunoSEQ multiplex PCR. The data contain roughly 300,000 clones, roughly 86% of them singletons. The specimen was peripheral blood. These receptor sequences come from a woman aged 50 to 65 who had recovered from COVID-19. Each CDR3 is given with its conserved first and last residue. The D gene is left open where the match is weak. The listing skips clone size in some rows; elsewhere it reads once, few, many or a size class.

j_call,v_call,d_call,clone_size,cdr3_aa,cdr3_nt
TRBJ2-2,TRBV15,-,-,CATSRGGRMSTGELFF,TGTGCCACCAGCAGAGGTGGGAGGATGTCCACCGGGGAGCTGTTTTTT
TRBJ2-3,TRBV19,TRBD2,-,CASSTIAGAGTDTQYF,TGTGCCAGTAGTACCATAGCGGGTGCGGGCACAGATACGCAGTATTTT
TRBJ2-7,TRBV28,-,-,CASSFPRGSSYEQYF,TGTGCCAGCAGTTTCCCGCGCGGCAGCTCCTACGAGCAGTACTTC
TRBJ2-5,TRBV6-6,-,-,CASSYSGETQYF,TGTGCCAGCAGTTACTCGGGCGAGACCCAGTACTTC
TRBJ1-1,TRBV6-6,TRBD1,-,CASSSDRGGAFF,TGTGCCAGCAGTTCCGACAGGGGGGGCGCTTTCTTT
TRBJ2-3,TRBV19,-,-,CASSEGTDTQYF,TGTGCCAGTAGTGAGGGCACAGATACGCAGTATTTT
TRBJ2-1,TRBV10-2,TRBD1,-,CASSEFGTGAYNEQFF,TGCGCCAGCAGTGAGTTCGGGACAGGAGCCTACAATGAGCAGTTCTTC
TRBJ1-2,TRBV19,-,-,CASSIGTSYYGYTF,TGTGCCAGTAGTATAGGGACATCCTACTATGGCTACACCTTC
TRBJ1-5,TRBV4-3,-,-,CASSHHVIDSSNQPQHF,TGCGCCAGCAGCCACCACGTTATAGACAGTAGCAATCAGCCCCAGCATTTT
TRBJ2-2,TRBV5-4,-,-,CASSQDNRNGELFF,TGTGCCAGCAGCCAGGATAATCGGAACGGGGAGCTGTTTTTT
TRBJ1-2,TRBV15,-,-,CATSTETQSEGYTF,TGTGCCACCAGCACCGAGACCCAGAGCGAGGGCTACACCTTC
TRBJ1-1,TRBV9,-,-,CASSVVNSEAFF,TGTGCCAGCAGCGTAGTTAACAGCGAAGCTTTCTTT
TRBJ2-7,TRBV10-3,TRBD2,once,CAINSGGAGEQYF,TGTGCCATCAACTCCGGGGGGGCTGGGGAGCAGTACTTC
TRBJ1-2,TRBV5-4,-,-,CASSLIRGQASGYTF,TGTGCCAGCAGCTTGATTAGGGGTCAGGCGTCTGGCTACACCTTC
TRBJ1-5,TRBV6-5,TRBD1,-,CASTDRANQPQHF,TGTGCCAGCACAGACAGGGCCAATCAGCCCCAGCATTTT
TRBJ2-7,TRBV15,-,-,CATSRDRGAYEQYF,TGTGCCACCAGCAGAGATCGGGGAGCCTACGAGCAGTACTTC
TRBJ1-1,TRBV3-1/TRBV3-2,-,-,CASSPSLAGTEAFF,TGTGCCAGCAGCCCCAGCCTCGCGGGCACTGAAGCTTTCTTT
TRBJ2-5,TRBV5-1,-,-,CASSSGELQETQYF,TGCGCCAGCAGTTCCGGGGAGCTCCAAGAGACCCAGTACTTC
TRBJ2-1,TRBV6-6,TRBD2,-,CASSPEGSGREQFF,TGTGCCAGCAGTCCCGAGGGTAGCGGGAGAGAGCAGTTCTTC
TRBJ1-3,TRBV6-5,-,-,CASSYFRGTTNTIYF,TGTGCCAGCAGTTACTTTAGGGGGACGACTAACACCATATATTTT
TRBJ2-1,TRBV10-3,-,-,CAISAGAGYNEQFF,TGTGCCATCAGTGCAGGGGCGGGCTACAATGAGCAGTTCTTC
TRBJ1-1,TRBV20-1,-,-,CSASGSGRGSAEAFF,TGCAGTGCTAGTGGCTCGGGGCGGGGTTCGGCTGAAGCTTTCTTT
TRBJ2-1,TRBV4-1,-,-,CASSSSGFGNEQFF,TGCGCCAGCAGCTCATCGGGGTTCGGCAATGAGCAGTTCTTC
TRBJ1-6,TRBV11-2,-,-,CASSTVSGRGSPLHF,TGTGCCAGCAGCACCGTAAGCGGGCGAGGTTCACCCCTCCACTTT
TRBJ2-7,TRBV5-8,-,-,CASSLQSYEQYF,TGTGCCAGCAGCTTACAGTCCTACGAGCAGTACTTC
TRBJ2-6,TRBV29-1,TRBD1,-,CSAMTGLNSGANVLTF,TGCAGCGCAATGACAGGGTTAAACTCTGGGGCCAACGTCCTGACTTTC
TRBJ1-6,TRBV28,-,-,CASFSGFDSPLHF,TGTGCCAGCTTTTCCGGTTTTGATTCACCCCTCCACTTT
TRBJ2-7,TRBV19,-,-,CASSGSYEQYF,TGTGCCAGTTCCGGTTCCTACGAGCAGTACTTC
TRBJ2-5,TRBV28,-,once,CASSKKIHHQETQYF,TGTGCCAGCAGCAAGAAGATCCACCACCAGGAGACCCAGTACTTC
TRBJ2-5,TRBV10-3,-,-,CAISGGQGDGETQYF,TGTGCCATCAGTGGGGGGCAGGGAGACGGAGAGACCCAGTACTTC
TRBJ1-5,TRBV3-1/TRBV3-2,-,few,CASSQDLNQPQHF,TGTGCCAGCAGCCAAGATCTGAATCAGCCCCAGCATTTT
TRBJ1-5,TRBV2,TRBD1,few,CASGDRDRVNQPQHF,TGTGCCAGCGGAGACCGGGACAGGGTTAATCAGCCCCAGCATTTT
TRBJ2-2,TRBV4-3,TRBD1,-,CASSQVQGVNTGELFF,TGCGCCAGCAGCCAAGTACAGGGGGTGAATACCGGGGAGCTGTTTTTT
TRBJ2-7,TRBV6-5,-,-,CASSYSAGESYEQYF,TGTGCCAGCAGTTACTCGGCAGGGGAGTCCTACGAGCAGTACTTC
TRBJ2-5,TRBV4-3,-,-,CASSQDFPGVVETQYF,TGCGCCAGCAGCCAAGATTTTCCAGGCGTAGTAGAGACCCAGTACTTC
TRBJ1-3,TRBV7-2,-,-,CASSSYVSSGNTIYF,TGTGCCAGCAGCTCATACGTGAGTTCTGGAAACACCATATATTTT
TRBJ2-7,TRBV28,TRBD2,-,CAIGTSVNSYEQYF,TGTGCCATCGGGACTAGCGTAAACTCCTACGAGCAGTACTTC